This T cell receptor beta chain stems from a study of OX40 agonist ivuxolimab in advanced cancers. The CDR3 contains 17 residues. V shed 4 bases and J 5 bases; nucleotides not matched to a gene: 16. In germline, CDR1 is SGHRS, CDR2 YFSETQ. The protocol was immunoSEQ multiplex PCR, while the TCRdb copy is restricted to in-frame clones and leaves out a portion. The table includes more than 25,000 clones, around 86% detected once. The chain recombines TRBV5-1 with TRBJ2-7; TRBD2 matches 9 bases. The source is an adult with an advanced solid tumor such as melanoma, head and neck, liver or kidney cancer. The sequences come from CD4+ or CD8+ T cells sorted from blood, collected in a trial of the OX40 agonist ivuxolimab. The CDR3 nucleotides read TGCGCCAGCAGCCCCCCCCGAGGGTTAGCGGGAGTCGACGAGCAGTACTTC. Translating gives CASSPPRGLAGVDEQYF. Drawing the rest from reference TRBV5-1 and TRBJ2-7, the complete variable domain is KAGVTQTPRYLIKTRGQQVTLSCSPISGHRSVSWYQQTPGQGLQFLFEYFSETQRNKGNFPGRFSGRQFSNSRSEMNVSTLELGDSALYLCASSPPRGLAGVDEQYFGPGTRLTVT.